This section outlines one T cell receptor beta chain sequence together with its context. As yet, its antigen is unknown. V lost 5 bases and J 2 bases, leaving 13 bases between the germline ends. The CDR3 covers 14 residues. The V gene's germline CDR1 is MNHEY and CDR2 SMNVEV (reference sequence). Generated by immunoSEQ multiplex PCR, the TCRdb table keeps only in-frame clones and is missing some. The data show about 66,000 clones, 75% to 90% seen once. This sample was included in a study of OX40 agonist ivuxolimab in advanced cancers. General study findings and limits: Clonal expansion from baseline to week 6 occurred in both CD4+ and CD8+ T cells. Antigen specificity of clonally expanded peripheral T cells was not established.

Blood specimens came from baseline, cycle 4 day 1, and cycle 7 day 1. The sample was CD4+ or CD8+ T cells sorted from blood, taken in a trial of the OX40 agonist ivuxolimab. The TCR originated in an adult with an advanced solid tumor such as melanoma, head and neck, liver or kidney cancer. The chain carries TRBV27 and TRBJ2-7, with a tentative D call TRBD2 (6 bases). DNA of the CDR3: TGTGCCAGCAGTCCCCTCGCGGGGACCTACGAGCAGTACTTC. This sequence encodes CASSPLAGTYEQYF.